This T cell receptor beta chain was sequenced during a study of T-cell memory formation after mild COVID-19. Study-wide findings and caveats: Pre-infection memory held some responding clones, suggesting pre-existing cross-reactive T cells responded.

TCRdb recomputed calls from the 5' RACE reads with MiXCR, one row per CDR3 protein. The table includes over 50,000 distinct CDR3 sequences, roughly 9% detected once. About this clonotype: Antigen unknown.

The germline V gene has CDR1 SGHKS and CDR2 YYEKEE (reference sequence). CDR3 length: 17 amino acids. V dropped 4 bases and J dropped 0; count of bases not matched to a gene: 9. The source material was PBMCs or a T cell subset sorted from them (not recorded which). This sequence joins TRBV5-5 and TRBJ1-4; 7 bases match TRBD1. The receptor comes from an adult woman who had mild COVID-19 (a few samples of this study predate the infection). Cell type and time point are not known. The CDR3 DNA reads TGTGCCAGCAGCCACGTTAGACAGGGAGCAACTAATGAAAAACTGTTTTTT. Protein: CASSHVRQGATNEKLFF.